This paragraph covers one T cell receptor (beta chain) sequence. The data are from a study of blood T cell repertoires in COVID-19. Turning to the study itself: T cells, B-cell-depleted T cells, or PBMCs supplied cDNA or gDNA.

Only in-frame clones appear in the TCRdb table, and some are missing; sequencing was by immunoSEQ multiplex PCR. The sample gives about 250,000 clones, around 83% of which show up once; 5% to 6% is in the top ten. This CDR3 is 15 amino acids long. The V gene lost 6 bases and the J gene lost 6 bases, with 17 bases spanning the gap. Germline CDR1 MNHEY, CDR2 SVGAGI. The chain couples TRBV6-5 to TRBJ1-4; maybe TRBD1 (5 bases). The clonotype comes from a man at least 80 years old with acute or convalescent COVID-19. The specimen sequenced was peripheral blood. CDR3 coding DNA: TGTGCCAGCAGGCCCGACAGAGAATACGATGAAAAACTGTTTTTT. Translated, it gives CASRPDREYDEKLFF.